This TCR beta chain derives from a study of early T cells in non-severe SARS-CoV-2 infection. Whole-study context: Chains stayed unpaired after sequencing of bulk RNA from unsorted whole blood. Study observations and caveats: Private and CD4 specificities were missed by VDJdb matching, skewed to anti-spike CD8.

Individual cDNA molecules carried attached unique molecular identifiers. TCRdb re-called the 5' RACE reads with MiXCR, one entry per CDR3 protein. The table lists tens of thousands of distinct CDR3 sequences, 15% of them singletons. This clonotype occurred a few times. Antigen unknown. V lost 4 bases, J lost 0 bases, and 10 bases lay in between. Germline CDR1 and CDR2: KGHSH and LQKENI. The CDR3 loop spans 14 amino acids. The chain links TRBV18 to TRBJ2-7; perhaps TRBD2 as D (6 bases). The source material was whole blood, sampled at baseline. The TCR was taken from an adult who was a healthcare worker with PCR-confirmed SARS-CoV-2 infection or an uninfected control (not recorded which). The DNA of the CDR3 is TGTGCCAGCTCACAGGGACTCCTCTCCTACGAGCAGTACTTC. This encodes CASSQGLLSYEQYF. The whole variable domain, remainder taken from reference TRBV18 and TRBJ2-7, is NAGVMQNPRHLVRRRGQEARLRCSPMKGHSHVYWYRQLPEEGLKFMVYLQKENIIDESGMPKERFSAEFPKEGPSILRIQQVVRGDSAAYFCASSQGLLSYEQYFGPGTRLTVT.